The 2 T cell receptor beta chains below come from one sample, sequenced in a study of T-cell memory formation after mild COVID-19 (TCRdb year 2021). The library came from 5' RACE. The sequencing machine was an Illumina NovaSeq 6000. In TCRdb, the public reads were trimmed at Q25 with fastp and aligned with MiXCR, with productive beta chains retained. Records with the same CDR3 protein are collapsed into one entry carrying the most frequent genes and DNA. The sample table contains roughly 190,000 distinct CDR3 sequences; only one count was recorded for 15% to 20% of them. Roughly 2.3% of the sample rests with the top ten. The specimen was PBMCs or a T cell subset sorted from them (not recorded which). The receptor source for this set is an adult woman who had mild COVID-19 (a few samples of this study predate the infection). The sample titles of this study are shuffled in the database, so cell type and time point are left out; the donor was told from shared clones.

The genes are TRBV3-1 and TRBJ2-3; a possible D gene is TRBD1 (7 bases). The V and J ends lost 4 bases and 9 bases respectively, with 11 bases between them. The CDR3 has 12 residues. CDR1 LGHDT and CDR2 YNNKEL come from the germline V gene (reference sequence). CDR3 amino acids: CASSRPGGTQYF. CDR3 coding DNA: TGTGCCAGCAGCCGCCCAGGGGGGACGCAGTATTTT.

The gene calls are TRBV4-2 and TRBJ2-7, with TRBD2 identical over 12 bases. CDR1 is LGHNA, CDR2 YNFKEQ, per germline. The CDR3 loop spans 16 amino acids. V gave up 1 base and J gave up 3 bases; unmatched junction bases: 4. CDR3 region: CASSQGRLAGDYEQYF. CDR3 coding DNA: TGTGCCAGCAGCCAAGGAAGACTAGCGGGGGACTACGAGCAGTACTTC.